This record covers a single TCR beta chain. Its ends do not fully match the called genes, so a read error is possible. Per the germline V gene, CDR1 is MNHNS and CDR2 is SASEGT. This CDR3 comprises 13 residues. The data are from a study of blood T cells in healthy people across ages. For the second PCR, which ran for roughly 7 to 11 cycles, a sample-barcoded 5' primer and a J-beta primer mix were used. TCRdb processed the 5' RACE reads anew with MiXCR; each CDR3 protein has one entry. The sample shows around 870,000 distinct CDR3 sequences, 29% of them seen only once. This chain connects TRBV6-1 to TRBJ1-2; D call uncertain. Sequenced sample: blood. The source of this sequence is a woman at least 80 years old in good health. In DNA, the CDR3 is TGTACCAGCAGGACGGCCGATAACTATGGCTACACCTTC. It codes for CTSRTADNYGYTF.